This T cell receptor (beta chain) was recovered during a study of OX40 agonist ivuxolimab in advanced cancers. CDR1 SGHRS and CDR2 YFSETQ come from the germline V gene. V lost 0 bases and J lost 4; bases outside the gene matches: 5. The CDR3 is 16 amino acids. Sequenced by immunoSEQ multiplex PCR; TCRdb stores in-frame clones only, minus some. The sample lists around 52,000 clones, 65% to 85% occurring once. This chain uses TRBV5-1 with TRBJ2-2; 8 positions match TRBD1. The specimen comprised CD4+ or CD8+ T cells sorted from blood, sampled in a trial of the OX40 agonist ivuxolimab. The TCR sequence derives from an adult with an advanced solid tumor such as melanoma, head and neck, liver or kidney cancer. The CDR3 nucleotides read TGCGCCAGCAGCTTGGGGACAGGGTTGTTCACCGGGGAGCTGTTTTTT. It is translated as CASSLGTGLFTGELFF.